Reported below is one T cell receptor (beta chain). The antigen is unknown. PCR involved 60 Vbeta and 13 Jbeta primers. Sequencing used immunoSEQ multiplex PCR; TCRdb keeps in-frame clones, though not all of them. This table holds tens of thousands of clones. The entry originates in a study of cytomegalovirus exposure and HLA in healthy donors. Points from the study as a whole: There was a cluster of highly shared sequence variants that was likely a sequencing artifact.

V was clipped by 1 base and J by 8 bases, with 15 bases between them. The CDR3 extends over 14 amino acids. Germline V gene data show CDR1 as GTSNPN and CDR2 as SVGIG (reference sequence). The sample comprised PBMCs. V is TRBV30 and J is TRBJ2-4, with D perhaps matching TRBD2 (6 bases). The source of this sequence is a middle-aged man in good health and CMV-seronegative. The CDR3 is CAWSATGLGDIQYF. In nucleotides, the CDR3 is TGTGCCTGGAGTGCTACGGGACTGGGCGACATTCAGTACTTC.